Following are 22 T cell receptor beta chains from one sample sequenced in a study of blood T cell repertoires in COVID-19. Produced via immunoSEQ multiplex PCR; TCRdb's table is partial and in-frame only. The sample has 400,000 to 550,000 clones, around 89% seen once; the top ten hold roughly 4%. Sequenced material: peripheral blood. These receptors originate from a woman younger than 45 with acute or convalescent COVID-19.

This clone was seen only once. CDR3 loop: CASSRSGGTQYF. The CDR3 nucleotides read TGTGCCAGCAGCCGCAGCGGGGGTACGCAGTATTTT. The V and J genes are TRBV9 and TRBJ2-3; 8 bases line up with TRBD2. Per the germline V gene, CDR1 is SGDLS and CDR2 is YYNGEE. CDR3 length: 12 residues. V gave up 4 bases and J gave up 8 bases; unmatched junction bases: 3. The variable domain in full, with the rest retrieved from reference TRBV9 and TRBJ2-3, is DSGVTQTPKHLITATGQRVTLRCSPRSGDLSVYWYQQSLDQGLQFLIQYYNGEERAKGNILERFSAQQFPDLHSELNLSSLELGDSALYFCASSRSGGTQYFGPGTRLTVL.

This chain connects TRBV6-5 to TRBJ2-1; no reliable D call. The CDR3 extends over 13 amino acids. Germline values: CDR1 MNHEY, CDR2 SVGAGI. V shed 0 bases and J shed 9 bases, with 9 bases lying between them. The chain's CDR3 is CASSYSSGGEQFF. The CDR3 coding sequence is TGTGCCAGCAGTTACTCATCCGGCGGTGAGCAGTTCTTC.

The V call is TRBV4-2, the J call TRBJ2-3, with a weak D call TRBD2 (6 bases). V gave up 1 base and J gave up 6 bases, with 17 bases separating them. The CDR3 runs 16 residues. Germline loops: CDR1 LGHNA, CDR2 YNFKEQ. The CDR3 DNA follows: TGTGCCAGCAGCCAAGTCTCTGCGGGGCTCGCGGATACGCAGTATTTT. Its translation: CASSQVSAGLADTQYF.

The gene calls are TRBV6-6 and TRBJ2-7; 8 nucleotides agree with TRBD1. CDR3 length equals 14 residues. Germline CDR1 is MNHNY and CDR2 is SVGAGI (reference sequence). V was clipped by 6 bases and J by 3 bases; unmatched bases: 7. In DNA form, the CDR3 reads TGTGCCAGCAGAGCAGGGGGCGCGGGCTACGAGCAGTACTTC. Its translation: CASRAGGAGYEQYF.

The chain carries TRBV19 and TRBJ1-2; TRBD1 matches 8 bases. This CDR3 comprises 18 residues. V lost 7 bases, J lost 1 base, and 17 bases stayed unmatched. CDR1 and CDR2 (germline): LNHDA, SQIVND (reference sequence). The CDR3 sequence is CASTKGPADRVGNYGYTF. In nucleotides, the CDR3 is TGTGCCAGTACCAAGGGTCCTGCGGACAGGGTTGGTAACTATGGCTACACCTTC.

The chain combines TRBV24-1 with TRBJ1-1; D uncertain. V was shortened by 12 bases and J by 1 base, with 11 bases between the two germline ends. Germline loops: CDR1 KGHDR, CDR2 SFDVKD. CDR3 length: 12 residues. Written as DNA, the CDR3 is TGTGCCCCGATCCGAGAGAACACTGAAGCTTTCTTT. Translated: CAPIRENTEAFF.

In nucleotides, the CDR3 is TGCAGCGTTCAGGGGGGATACGAGCAGTACTTC. It translates to CSVQGGYEQYF. The chain carries TRBV29-1 and TRBJ2-7; weak D call: TRBD1 (7 bases). Between the trimmed V and J ends, which lost 5 bases and 4 bases, there was a span of 9 bases. The CDR3 has 11 amino acids. CDR1 is SQVTM, CDR2 ANQGSEA, per germline.

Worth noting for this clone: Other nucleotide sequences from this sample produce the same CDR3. CDR3 amino acids: CASSFGAGGGTLGYEQYF. The CDR3 nucleotides are TGCGCCAGCAGCTTCGGGGCGGGGGGGGGAACTCTCGGGTACGAGCAGTACTTC. The V and J genes are TRBV5-1 and TRBJ2-7; 9 positions match TRBD2. Trimming cost V 2 bases and J 4 bases; bases outside gene matches: 16. This CDR3 has 18 amino acids. CDR1 is SGHRS, CDR2 YFSETQ, per germline.

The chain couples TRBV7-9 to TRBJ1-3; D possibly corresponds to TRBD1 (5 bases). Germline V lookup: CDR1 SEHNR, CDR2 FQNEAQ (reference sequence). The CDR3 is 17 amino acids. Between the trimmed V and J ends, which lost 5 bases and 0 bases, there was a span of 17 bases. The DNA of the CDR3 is TGTGCCAGCAGCACCAGGACACGCTTCTACTCTGGAAACACCATATATTTT. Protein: CASSTRTRFYSGNTIYF.

As DNA, the CDR3 is TGCGCCAGCAGCCAATTCGGCCCAGGGGAAAGGGCCAAAAACATTCAGTACTTC. This translates into CASSQFGPGERAKNIQYF. The rearrangement uses TRBV4-1 and TRBJ2-4; tentative D call: TRBD1 (6 bases). This CDR3 comprises 18 residues. Germline CDR1 MGHRA, CDR2 YSYEKL. Trimming cost V 2 bases and J 1 base, with 18 bases left between them.

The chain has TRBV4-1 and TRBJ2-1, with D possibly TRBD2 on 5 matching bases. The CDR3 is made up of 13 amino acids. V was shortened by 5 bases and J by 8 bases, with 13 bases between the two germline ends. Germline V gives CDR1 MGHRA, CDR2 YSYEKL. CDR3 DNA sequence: TGCGCCAGCAGCGTGGGAGTAGGCGATGAGCAGTTCTTC. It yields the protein CASSVGVGDEQFF.

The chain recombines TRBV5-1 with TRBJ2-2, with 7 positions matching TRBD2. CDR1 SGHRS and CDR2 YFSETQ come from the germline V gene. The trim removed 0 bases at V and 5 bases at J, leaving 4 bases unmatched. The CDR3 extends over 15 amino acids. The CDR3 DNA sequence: TGCGCCAGCAGCTTGGCGCAGGGAGGGACCGGGGAGCTGTTTTTT. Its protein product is CASSLAQGGTGELFF.

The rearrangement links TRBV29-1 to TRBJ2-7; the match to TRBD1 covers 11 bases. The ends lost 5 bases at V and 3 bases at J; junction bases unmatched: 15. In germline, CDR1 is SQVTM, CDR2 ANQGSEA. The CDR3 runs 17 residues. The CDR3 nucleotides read TGCAGCGTTACCAACGCCGGGGGGACAGGGGGTTACTACGAGCAGTACTTC. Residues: CSVTNAGGTGGYYEQYF.

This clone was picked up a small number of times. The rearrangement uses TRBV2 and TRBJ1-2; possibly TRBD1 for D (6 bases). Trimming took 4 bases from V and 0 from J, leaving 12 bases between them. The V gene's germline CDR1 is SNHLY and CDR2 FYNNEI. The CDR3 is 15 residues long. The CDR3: CASSGLGQANYGYTF. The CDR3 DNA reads TGTGCCAGCAGTGGGCTGGGACAAGCTAACTATGGCTACACCTTC.

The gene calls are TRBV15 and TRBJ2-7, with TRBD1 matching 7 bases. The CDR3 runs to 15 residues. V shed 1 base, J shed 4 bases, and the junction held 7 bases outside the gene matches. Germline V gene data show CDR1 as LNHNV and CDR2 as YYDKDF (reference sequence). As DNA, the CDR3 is TGTGCCACCAGCAGAGGTGGGACAGATCCATACGAGCAGTACTTC. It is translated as CATSRGGTDPYEQYF.

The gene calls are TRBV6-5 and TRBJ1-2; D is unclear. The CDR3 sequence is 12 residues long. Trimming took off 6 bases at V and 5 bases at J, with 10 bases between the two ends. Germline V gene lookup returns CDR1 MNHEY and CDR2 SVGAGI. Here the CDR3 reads CASSTSSYGYTF. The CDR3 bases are TGTGCCAGCAGCACAAGTTCTTATGGCTACACCTTC.

Here the CDR3 DNA reads TGTGCCAGTAAGGGGAACTATGGCTACACCTTC. Its protein is CASKGNYGYTF. V usage is TRBV19 and J usage is TRBJ1-2, with D perhaps TRBD1 (5 bases). CDR1 and CDR2 from the germline V gene are LNHDA and SQIVND (reference sequence). The V gene lost 7 bases and the J gene lost 2 bases, with 5 bases spanning the gap. CDR3 length: 11 residues.

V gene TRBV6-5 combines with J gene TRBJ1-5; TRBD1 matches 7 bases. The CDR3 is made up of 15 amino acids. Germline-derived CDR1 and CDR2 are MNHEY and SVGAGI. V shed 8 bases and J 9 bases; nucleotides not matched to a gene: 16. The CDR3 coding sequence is TGTGCCAGCCGGGACAGCCTATATCCCATGACGCCCCAGCATTTT. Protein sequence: CASRDSLYPMTPQHF.

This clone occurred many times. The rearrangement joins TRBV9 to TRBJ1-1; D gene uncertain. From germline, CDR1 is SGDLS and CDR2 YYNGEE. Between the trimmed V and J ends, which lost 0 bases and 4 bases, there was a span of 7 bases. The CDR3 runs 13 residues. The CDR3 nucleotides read TGTGCCAGCAGCGTAGGGTACGGCACTGAAGCTTTCTTT. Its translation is CASSVGYGTEAFF.

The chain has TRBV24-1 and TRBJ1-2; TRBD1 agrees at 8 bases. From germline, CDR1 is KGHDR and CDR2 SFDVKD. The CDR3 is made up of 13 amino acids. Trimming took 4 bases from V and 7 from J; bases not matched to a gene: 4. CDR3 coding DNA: TGTGCCACCAGTGAACCAGGGGGCTCTGGCTACACCTTC. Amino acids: CATSEPGGSGYTF.

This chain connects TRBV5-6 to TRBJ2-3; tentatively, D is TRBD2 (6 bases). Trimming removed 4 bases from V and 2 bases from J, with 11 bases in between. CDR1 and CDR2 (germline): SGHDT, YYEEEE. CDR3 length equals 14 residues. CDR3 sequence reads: CASSPGLLTDTQYF. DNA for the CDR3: TGTGCCAGCAGCCCGGGACTTCTCACAGATACGCAGTATTTT.

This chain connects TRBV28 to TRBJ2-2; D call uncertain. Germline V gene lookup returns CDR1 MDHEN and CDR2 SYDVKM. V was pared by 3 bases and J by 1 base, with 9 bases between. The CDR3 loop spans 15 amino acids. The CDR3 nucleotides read TGTGCCAGCAGTTTCGTTTTCGGGAACACCGGGGAGCTGTTTTTT. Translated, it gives CASSFVFGNTGELFF.